The next 21 T cell receptor beta chains were all read from a single sample in a study of blood T cell repertoires in COVID-19. The assay was immunoSEQ multiplex PCR, and TCRdb's table has in-frame clones only and misses some. The data contain approximately 300,000 clones, about 85% of them singletons. Sequenced sample: PBMCs or T cells enriched from blood (not recorded which). These receptors originate from a woman in her 30s who had been exposed to COVID-19.

This rearrangement joins TRBV3-1 (or the pseudogene TRBV3-2) to TRBJ2-7, with a weak D call TRBD1 (6 bases). The germline gives CDR1 LGHDT, CDR2 YNNKEL (reference sequence). Deletions cut 6 bases from V and 4 bases from J, with 19 bases between. The CDR3 contains 15 residues. The CDR3 nucleotides are TGTGCCAGCAGTCCCTTAGGACAGTCAAGTTACGAGCAGTACTTC. It yields the protein CASSPLGQSSYEQYF.

This chain links TRBV3-1 (or the pseudogene TRBV3-2) with TRBJ1-3; D may be TRBD1 (6 bases). V lost 1 base and J 4 bases, leaving 14 bases between the germline ends. The CDR3 is 16 residues long. CDR1 and CDR2 from the germline V gene are LGHDT and YNNKEL (reference sequence). The CDR3 sequence is CASSQGDTGPGNTIYF. The CDR3 bases are TGTGCCAGCAGCCAAGGGGACACGGGGCCCGGAAACACCATATATTTT.

The CDR3 loop reads CASSVAAVGALQETQYF. The DNA for the CDR3 is TGTGCCAGCAGCGTAGCTGCGGTTGGTGCACTACAAGAGACCCAGTACTTC. V is TRBV9 and J is TRBJ2-5; D remains ambiguous. The CDR3 covers 17 residues. Germline V gene lookup returns CDR1 SGDLS and CDR2 YYNGEE. Trimming removed 0 bases at V and 2 bases at J, with 17 bases between.

The chain uses TRBV7-2 and TRBJ1-2; TRBD1 matches at 9 bases. V dropped 1 base and J dropped 8; count of bases not matched to a gene: 5. This CDR3 has 14 residues. Germline CDR1 reads SGHTA; CDR2 reads FQGNSA. The CDR3 DNA reads as TGTACCAGCAGCTTAGTACAGGGGGCGCGGGGCTACACCTTC. Encoded protein: CTSSLVQGARGYTF.

This chain connects TRBV25-1 to TRBJ1-2; D is uncertain. Trimming removed 6 bases at V and 8 bases at J, with 10 bases between. CDR1 MGHDK and CDR2 SYGVNS come from the germline V gene. CDR3 length: 11 residues. CDR3 amino acids: CASRRAGGYTF. The DNA for the CDR3 is TGTGCCAGCAGGAGGGCCGGGGGCTACACCTTC.

The rearrangement joins TRBV7-6 to TRBJ2-7; perhaps TRBD1 as D (6 bases). Germline V lookup: CDR1 SGHVS, CDR2 FNYEAQ. V was shortened by 4 bases and J by 7 bases, with 11 bases between the two germline ends. The CDR3 length is 12 residues. CDR3 region: CASSSGQGEQYF. As DNA, the CDR3 is TGTGCCAGCAGCTCCGGCCAGGGGGAGCAGTACTTC.

This chain connects TRBV25-1 to TRBJ1-2; perhaps TRBD1 as D (5 bases). This CDR3 region has 14 residues. CDR1 and CDR2 from the germline V gene are MGHDK and SYGVNS. The ends were cut back, 4 bases at V and 8 bases at J, with 17 bases in the middle. Here the CDR3 DNA reads TGTGCCAGCAGTGGTCCAGGGTCGACCTACGGCTACACCTTC. It yields the protein CASSGPGSTYGYTF.

The V and J genes are TRBV6-4 and TRBJ1-1; 8 bases line up with TRBD1. The CDR3 is 13 residues long. J gave up 4 bases and V 5 bases, and 3 bases lay outside the gene matches. Germline V gene lookup returns CDR1 MRHNA and CDR2 SNTAGT. The CDR3 protein is CASSQTGATEAFF. In DNA, the CDR3 is TGTGCCAGCAGTCAGACAGGGGCCACTGAAGCTTTCTTT.

The V and J genes are TRBV12-5 and TRBJ1-5, with TRBD1 identical over 9 bases. The germline gives CDR1 LGHNT, CDR2 FRNRAP. V lost 5 bases, J lost 5 bases, and 13 bases stayed unmatched. The CDR3 length is 17 residues. Here the CDR3 reads CASGGGGDRVFYQPQHF. CDR3 coding DNA: TGTGCTAGTGGTGGGGGCGGGGACAGGGTTTTCTATCAGCCCCAGCATTTT.

The rearrangement links TRBV4-3 to TRBJ1-2; D remains ambiguous. CDR1 LGHNA and CDR2 YSLEER come from the germline V gene. The ends were cut back, 0 bases at V and 0 bases at J, with 11 bases in the middle. The CDR3 has 16 amino acids. In DNA, the CDR3 is TGCGCCAGCAGCCAAGAAACACAGAATCCTAACTATGGCTACACCTTC. It encodes CASSQETQNPNYGYTF.

This rearrangement joins TRBV28 to TRBJ1-5, with D perhaps matching TRBD1 (5 bases). Germline-derived CDR1 and CDR2 are MDHEN and SYDVKM. V lost 4 bases and J 5 bases, leaving 12 bases between the germline ends. CDR3 length: 14 residues. DNA for the CDR3: TGTGCCAGCAGTTCGCCGACAGAATATCAGCCCCAGCATTTT. Amino acids: CASSSPTEYQPQHF. The full variable domain, its missing parts supplied by reference TRBV28 and TRBJ1-5, is DVKVTQSSRYLVKRTGEKVFLECVQDMDHENMFWYRQDPGLGLRLIYFSYDVKMKEKGDIPEGYSVSREKKERFSLILESASTNQTSMYLCASSSPTEYQPQHFGDGTRLSIL.

This clone was detected a few times. This CDR3 reads CASQPMNYLNTEAFF. DNA for the CDR3: TGTGCCAGCCAGCCCATGAACTATTTGAACACTGAAGCTTTCTTT. The chain couples TRBV5-5 to TRBJ1-1; no firm D call. CDR3 length: 15 amino acids. Trimming removed 7 bases from V and 0 bases from J, with 16 bases in between. CDR1 and CDR2 from the germline V gene are SGHKS and YYEKEE (reference sequence).

The chain is built from TRBV30 and TRBJ1-1, with 11 bases aligning to TRBD1. Losses at the gene ends were 4 bases for V and 4 bases for J; bases not matched to a gene: 11. This CDR3 has 16 amino acids. Germline values: CDR1 GTSNPN, CDR2 SVGIG (reference sequence). The CDR3 here is CAWISGQGASGTEAFF. In DNA, the CDR3 is TGTGCCTGGATATCAGGACAGGGGGCAAGCGGCACTGAAGCTTTCTTT.

The genes are TRBV18 and TRBJ1-3; 12 bases agree with TRBD1. The CDR3 consists of 16 residues. Trimming removed 3 bases from V and 3 bases from J; junction bases left unmatched: 3. CDR1 and CDR2 (germline): KGHSH, LQKENI. CDR3 protein: CASSPGQGAGGNTIYF. For the CDR3, the DNA is TGTGCCAGCTCACCGGGACAGGGGGCCGGTGGAAACACCATATATTTT.

This clone was counted only a few times. J is TRBJ2-7 and V is TRBV4-2, with TRBD1 identical over 7 bases. This CDR3 is built from 14 residues. Germline lookup yields CDR1 LGHNA and CDR2 YNFKEQ. V dropped 4 bases and J dropped 1; count of bases not matched to a gene: 4. The CDR3 DNA follows: TGTGCCAGCAGCCGGGACAGCCCTTCCTACGAGCAGTACTTC. This codes for CASSRDSPSYEQYF.

This clone was found a few times. V gene TRBV2 combines with J gene TRBJ1-5; D gene ambiguous. The CDR3 is 14 residues long. Trimming left V 5 bases short and J 0 bases short, with 8 bases between. The germline gives CDR1 SNHLY, CDR2 FYNNEI. The CDR3 nucleotides read TGTGCCAGCAGTTCAGATTATAGCAATCAGCCCCAGCATTTT. Its protein product is CASSSDYSNQPQHF.

The chain employs TRBV12-3 or TRBV12-4 and TRBJ2-5; possibly TRBD1 for D (6 bases). V dropped 5 bases and J dropped 6 bases, with 13 bases sitting between them. The CDR3 covers 13 residues. The CDR3 DNA reads as TGTGCCAGCAGTACCCAGGGGTCGAAGACCCAGTACTTC. It is translated as CASSTQGSKTQYF.

The chain recombines TRBV6-5 with TRBJ1-6; 7 bases line up with TRBD1. J gave up 7 bases and V 5 bases, and 5 bases lay outside the gene matches. CDR1 and CDR2 (germline): MNHEY, SVGAGI. The CDR3 extends over 14 amino acids. CDR3 sequence: CASSRDRVNSPLHF. Written as DNA, the CDR3 is TGTGCCAGCAGTAGGGACAGAGTCAATTCACCCCTCCACTTT.

The rearrangement uses TRBV4-1 and TRBJ1-2; D is ambiguous. CDR1 MGHRA and CDR2 YSYEKL come from the germline V gene. The ends were cut back, 1 base at V and 4 bases at J, with 13 bases in the middle. The CDR3 spans 15 residues. The DNA of the CDR3 is TGCGCCAGCAGCCAAGTCACAGATGAACGCTATGGCTACACCTTC. Its translation: CASSQVTDERYGYTF.

Points on this clone: The same CDR3 is also encoded by other DNA sequences in this sample. CDR3 protein: CASSEGQGNQPQHF. The CDR3 DNA reads TGTGCCAGCAGTGAGGGACAGGGGAATCAGCCCCAGCATTTT. The V gene is TRBV2, the J gene TRBJ1-5, with 10 positions matching TRBD1. The germline V gene has CDR1 SNHLY and CDR2 FYNNEI. V was pared by 3 bases and J by 4 bases, with 0 bases of the junction left unmatched. The CDR3 spans 14 residues.

The V call is TRBV2, the J call TRBJ1-5; D may be TRBD1 (6 bases). The CDR3 loop spans 13 amino acids. V was clipped by 4 bases and J by 5 bases, with 9 bases between them. Looked up from germline, CDR1 is SNHLY and CDR2 is FYNNEI. The CDR3 is CASSGDIYQPQHF. CDR3 sequence (DNA): TGTGCCAGCAGTGGGGACATATATCAGCCCCAGCATTTT.